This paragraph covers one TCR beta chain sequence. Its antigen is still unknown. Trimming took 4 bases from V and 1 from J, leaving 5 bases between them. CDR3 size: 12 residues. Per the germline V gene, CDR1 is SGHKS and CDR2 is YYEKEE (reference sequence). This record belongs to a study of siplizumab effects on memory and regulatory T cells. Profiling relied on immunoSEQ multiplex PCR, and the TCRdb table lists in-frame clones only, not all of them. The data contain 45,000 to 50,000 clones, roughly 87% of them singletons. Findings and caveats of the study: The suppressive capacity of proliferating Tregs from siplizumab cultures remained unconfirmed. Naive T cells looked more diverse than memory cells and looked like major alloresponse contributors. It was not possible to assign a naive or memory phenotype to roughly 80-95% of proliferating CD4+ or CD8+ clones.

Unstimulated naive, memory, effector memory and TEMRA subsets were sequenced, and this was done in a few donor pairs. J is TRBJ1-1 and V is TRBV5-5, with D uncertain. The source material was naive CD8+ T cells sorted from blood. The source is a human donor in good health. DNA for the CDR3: TGTGCCAGCAGCCCGGGGAACACTGAAGCTTTCTTT. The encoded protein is CASSPGNTEAFF.